Below are 24 T cell receptor beta chains sequenced from a single sample in a study of cytomegalovirus exposure and HLA in healthy donors. Primers included in the PCR were 60 Vbeta and 13 Jbeta primers. Sequencing was performed with immunoSEQ multiplex PCR; in TCRdb, only in-frame clones are kept and a portion is missing. The sample carries 240,000 or so clones, approximately 81% recorded once. The specimen sequenced was PBMCs. These receptors all stem from a woman aged 55-69 years in good health and CMV-seropositive.

The chain uses TRBV27 and TRBJ2-3, with a weak D call TRBD2 (5 bases). Germline V gene lookup returns CDR1 MNHEY and CDR2 SMNVEV (reference sequence). CDR3 length: 16 amino acids. V dropped 5 bases and J dropped 4 bases, with 19 bases sitting between them. CDR3 sequence reads: CASSPTRVGLPDTQYF. The DNA of the CDR3 is TGTGCCAGCAGTCCCACTAGAGTCGGCTTGCCAGATACGCAGTATTTT.

The rearrangement uses TRBV5-1 and TRBJ2-7, with 9 nucleotides matching TRBD2. J gave up 6 bases and V 4 bases, and 11 bases lay outside the gene matches. Germline CDR1 and CDR2: SGHRS and YFSETQ. This CDR3 contains 15 residues. CDR3 region: CASSTTLAGRSEQYF. The CDR3 coding sequence is TGCGCCAGCAGCACGACCCTAGCGGGAAGGTCCGAGCAGTACTTC.

This clone was picked up a small number of times. CDR3 bases: TGTGCCAGCAGTCACCCCGGGGGTGAAAAACTGTTTTTT. This gives the protein CASSHPGGEKLFF. The rearrangement links TRBV6-1 to TRBJ1-4; D might be TRBD1 (5 bases). The CDR3 runs to 13 residues. V lost 5 bases and J lost 7, with 11 bases in between. CDR1 MNHNS and CDR2 SASEGT come from the germline V gene.

The chain uses TRBV10-3 and TRBJ2-7; 9 bases fit TRBD1. This CDR3 is built from 13 residues. The V gene's germline CDR1 is ENHRY and CDR2 SYGVKD. V lost 7 bases to trimming and J lost 1 base; unmatched junction nucleotides: 2. The CDR3 DNA reads TGTGCCATCAAAGGACAGGGGTCCTACGAGCAGTACTTC. It is translated as CAIKGQGSYEQYF.

This clone was seen a handful of times. This sample includes further DNA sequences coding for the same CDR3. J is TRBJ1-1 and V is TRBV27; D gene unclear. This CDR3 comprises 13 residues. Germline loops: CDR1 MNHEY, CDR2 SMNVEV (reference sequence). V was pared by 2 bases and J by 1 base, with 5 bases between. The CDR3 reads CASSLGQNTEAFF. The CDR3 region has the DNA TGTGCCAGCAGTTTAGGCCAGAACACTGAAGCTTTCTTT.

The rearrangement uses TRBV7-6 and TRBJ2-1; the match to TRBD1 covers 7 bases. Germline CDR1 reads SGHVS; CDR2 reads FNYEAQ. There are 14 residues in the CDR3. The J segment lost 5 bases and the V segment lost 5 bases, leaving 6 bases of the junction unmatched. The DNA for the CDR3 is TGTGCCAGCAGCCAAGGGACAGTCGACAATGAGCAGTTCTTC. Amino acid sequence: CASSQGTVDNEQFF. The variable domain in full, with the rest retrieved from reference TRBV7-6 and TRBJ2-1, is GAGVSQSPRYKVTKRGQDVALRCDPISGHVSLYWYRQALGQGPEFLTYFNYEAQQDKSGLPNDRFSAERPEGSISTLTIQRTEQRDSAMYRCASSQGTVDNEQFFGPGTRLTVL.

The V gene is TRBV10-3, the J gene TRBJ1-3; D not resolved. Trimming left V 2 bases short and J 6 bases short, with 11 bases between. The CDR3 totals 14 residues. Germline assignment: CDR1 ENHRY and CDR2 SYGVKD. The CDR3 DNA reads as TGTGCCATCAGTGAGGAATTGACAATAAACACCATATATTTT. This translates into CAISEELTINTIYF.

The chain recombines TRBV15 with TRBJ2-1; TRBD1 agrees at 7 bases. The CDR3 has 15 amino acids. Germline trimming cut 3 bases from V and 4 bases from J; bases unmatched to any gene: 6. The V gene's germline CDR1 is LNHNV and CDR2 YYDKDF (reference sequence). For the CDR3, the DNA is TGTGCCACCAGCAGTTATCAGGGGGAGTACAATGAGCAGTTCTTC. This codes for CATSSYQGEYNEQFF.

This clone occurred a few times. The chain uses TRBV27 and TRBJ2-2; 9 bases align to TRBD1. Germline CDR1 MNHEY, CDR2 SMNVEV (reference sequence). The CDR3 is 16 amino acids. Germline trimming cut 6 bases from V and 3 bases from J; bases unmatched to any gene: 8. CDR3 DNA: TGTGCCAGCAGGGGAGCGGGACAGGGCGACACCGGGGAGCTGTTTTTT. It is translated as CASRGAGQGDTGELFF.

This clone was recorded only once. The chain has TRBV5-1 and TRBJ1-1, with 8 bases lining up with TRBD1. Germline lookup yields CDR1 SGHRS and CDR2 YFSETQ. V was clipped by 0 bases and J by 4 bases; unmatched bases: 5. This CDR3 spans 15 amino acids. DNA of the CDR3: TGCGCCAGCAGCTTGGGGACAGGGAGAATCACTGAAGCTTTCTTT. Translating gives CASSLGTGRITEAFF.

The chain carries TRBV5-1 and TRBJ2-1, with D possibly matching TRBD1 (5 bases). Germline values: CDR1 SGHRS, CDR2 YFSETQ. The CDR3 is 14 amino acids. The V end lost 0 bases, the J end lost 8 bases, and 12 bases lay between the germline ends. CDR3 protein: CASSLANQGDEQFF. The CDR3 DNA is TGCGCCAGCAGCTTGGCGAACCAGGGCGATGAGCAGTTCTTC.

The chain combines TRBV21-1 with TRBJ2-1; TRBD2 is the table's D call and was not checked against the DNA. TRBV21-1 is assigned pseudogene status. This CDR3 region has 14 residues. CDR3 residues: CASSNLRVHNEQFF. The CDR3 DNA reads as TGTGCCAGCAGCAACTTACGGGTGCACAATGAGCAGTTCTTC.

This chain joins TRBV2 and TRBJ1-5; unclear D gene. The V gene's germline CDR1 is SNHLY and CDR2 FYNNEI. Trimming left V 5 bases short and J 6 bases short, with 17 bases between. There are 15 residues in the CDR3. CDR3 residues: CASSSTVKLSQPQHF. The DNA for the CDR3 is TGTGCCAGCAGTAGTACAGTGAAGTTGAGTCAGCCCCAGCATTTT.

The chain combines TRBV6-5 with TRBJ1-2; D is undetermined. The CDR3 runs to 13 residues. Trimming left V 2 bases short and J 3 bases short, with 7 bases between. Germline V gene sequence: CDR1 MNHEY, CDR2 SVGAGI. The CDR3, as DNA: TGTGCCAGCAGTTACGACAAGGACTATGGCTACACCTTC. Translation gives CASSYDKDYGYTF.

The rearrangement links TRBV5-6 to TRBJ2-1, with 8 bases aligning to TRBD2. The CDR3 contains 15 residues. Germline V gene lookup returns CDR1 SGHDT and CDR2 YYEEEE. The ends lost 1 base at V and 4 bases at J; junction bases unmatched: 4. CDR3 sequence: CASSLRSGGYNEQFF. CDR3 DNA sequence: TGTGCCAGCAGCTTGCGAAGCGGGGGATACAATGAGCAGTTCTTC.

This clone was seen more than once but under ten times. The chain is built from TRBV7-9 and TRBJ1-4, with 10 bases lining up with TRBD1. J lost 5 bases, V lost 4 bases, and 1 base had no gene match. This CDR3 has 14 residues. CDR1 is SEHNR, CDR2 FQNEAQ, per germline (reference sequence). For the CDR3, the DNA is TGTGCCAGCAGCTCGGGACAGGGGAATGAAAAACTGTTTTTT. Protein product: CASSSGQGNEKLFF. The full variable domain, with the rest looked up from reference TRBV7-9 and TRBJ1-4, is DTGVSQNPRHKITKRGQNVTFRCDPISEHNRLYWYRQTLGQGPEFLTYFQNEAQLEKSRLLSDRFSAERPKGSFSTLEIQRTEQGDSAMYLCASSSGQGNEKLFFGSGTQLSVL.

This clone was seen once. V usage is TRBV27 and J usage is TRBJ1-1; D gene ambiguous. In germline, CDR1 is MNHEY, CDR2 SMNVEV (reference sequence). This CDR3 is built from 13 residues. V lost 0 bases, J lost 8 bases, and 10 bases lay in between. The CDR3 region has the DNA TGTGCCAGCAGTTTATCTTGGCAGATCGAAGCTTTCTTT. As protein: CASSLSWQIEAFF.

This clone was counted between two and nine times. V and J are TRBV25-1 and TRBJ2-5; 7 nucleotides line up with TRBD1. Gene TRBJ2-7 matches the end of the DNA better, so the J call may be wrong. Looked up from germline, CDR1 is MGHDK and CDR2 is SYGVNS. CDR3 size: 14 residues. The CDR3 here is CASSPRTGVYEQYF. CDR3 sequence (DNA): TGTGCCAGCAGCCCCCGGACAGGAGTTTACGAGCAGTACTTC.

This clone was seen only a few times. The rearrangement uses TRBV2 and TRBJ1-5; the D gene is possibly TRBD1 (5 bases). The CDR3 loop spans 15 amino acids. Germline V CDR1 and CDR2: SNHLY, FYNNEI. Trimming removed 6 bases at V and 3 bases at J, with 15 bases between. CDR3 sequence (DNA): TGTGCCAGCAGGGATGACATGGGACTCAATCAGCCCCAGCATTTT. The encoded protein is CASRDDMGLNQPQHF.

This clone was seen only once. The chain joins TRBV6-6 to TRBJ2-4, with TRBD2 identical over 8 bases. Germline values: CDR1 MNHNY, CDR2 SVGAGI (reference sequence). V lost 6 bases to trimming and J lost 5 bases; unmatched junction nucleotides: 6. This CDR3 is 14 amino acids long. In DNA form, the CDR3 reads TGTGCCAGCAGGTCCCCAGCGGGGGAAAACATTCAGTACTTC. It is translated as CASRSPAGENIQYF.

The rearrangement links TRBV7-9 to TRBJ1-2; the D gene is possibly TRBD1 (6 bases). V was pared by 1 base and J by 14 bases, with 8 bases between. Germline CDR1 SEHNR, CDR2 FQNEAQ (reference sequence). The CDR3 extends over 10 amino acids. The CDR3 is CASSLVTGTF. CDR3 DNA sequence: TGTGCCAGCAGCTTAGTTACAGGGACCTTC.

The gene calls are TRBV7-2 and TRBJ2-1; no firm D call. Trimming stripped 4 bases from V and 2 bases from J, with 12 bases between. CDR1 is SGHTA, CDR2 FQGNSA, per germline. This CDR3 region has 15 residues. The CDR3 protein is CASSSGGRTYNEQFF. As DNA, the CDR3 is TGTGCCAGCAGCTCAGGTGGAAGGACCTACAATGAGCAGTTCTTC. The whole variable domain, remainder taken from reference TRBV7-2 and TRBJ2-1, is GAGVSQSPSNKVTEKGKDVELRCDPISGHTALYWYRQSLGQGLEFLIYFQGNSAPDKSGLPSDRFSAERTGGSVSTLTIQRTQQEDSAVYLCASSSGGRTYNEQFFGPGTRLTVL.

The chain uses TRBV27 and TRBJ2-2, with D maybe TRBD1 (6 bases). This CDR3 contains 15 residues. Germline CDR1 reads MNHEY; CDR2 reads SMNVEV (reference sequence). With 8 bases removed from V and 0 bases from J, the gap between germline ends came to 13 bases. The CDR3 DNA sequence: TGTGCCAGCCGAGTGGGGGCGGCGAACACCGGGGAGCTGTTTTTT. Protein: CASRVGAANTGELFF.

The gene calls are TRBV27 and TRBJ2-7, with 7 positions matching TRBD2. CDR1 is MNHEY, CDR2 SMNVEV, per germline (reference sequence). The CDR3 has 19 amino acids. The V segment lost 7 bases and the J segment 3 bases; nucleotides outside the gene matches: 24. CDR3 sequence: CASIQRWSGTSRRGYEQYF. CDR3 DNA sequence: TGTGCCAGCATCCAACGGTGGAGCGGGACCTCTAGAAGGGGCTACGAGCAGTACTTC.